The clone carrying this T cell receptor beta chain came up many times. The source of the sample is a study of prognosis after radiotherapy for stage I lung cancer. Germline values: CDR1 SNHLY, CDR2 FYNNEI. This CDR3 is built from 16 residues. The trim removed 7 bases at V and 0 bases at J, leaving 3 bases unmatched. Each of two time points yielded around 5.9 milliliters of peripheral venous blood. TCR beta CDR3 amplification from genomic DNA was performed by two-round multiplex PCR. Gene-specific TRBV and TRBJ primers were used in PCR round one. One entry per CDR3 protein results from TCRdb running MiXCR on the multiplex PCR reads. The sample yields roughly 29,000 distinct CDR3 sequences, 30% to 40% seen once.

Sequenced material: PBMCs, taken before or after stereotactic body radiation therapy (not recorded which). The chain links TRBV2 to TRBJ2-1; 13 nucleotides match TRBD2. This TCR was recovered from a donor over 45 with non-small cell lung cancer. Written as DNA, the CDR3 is TGTGCCAGCAACCGACTAGCGGGGGGCTCCTACAATGAGCAGTTCTTC. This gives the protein CASNRLAGGSYNEQFF.